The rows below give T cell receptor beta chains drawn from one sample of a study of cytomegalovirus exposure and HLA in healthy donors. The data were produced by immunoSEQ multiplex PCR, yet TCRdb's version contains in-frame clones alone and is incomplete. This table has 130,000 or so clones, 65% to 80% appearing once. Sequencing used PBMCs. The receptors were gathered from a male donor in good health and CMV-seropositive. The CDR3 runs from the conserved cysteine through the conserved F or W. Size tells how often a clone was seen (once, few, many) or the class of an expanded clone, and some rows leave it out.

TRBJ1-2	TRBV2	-	CATPNNYGYTF
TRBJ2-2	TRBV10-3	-	CAISEPDSSNTGELFF
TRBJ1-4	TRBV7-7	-	CASSPLGQGDIPFF
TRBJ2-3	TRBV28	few	CASSTLTGGSDTQYF
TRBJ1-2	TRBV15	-	CATSSTGTLYGYTF
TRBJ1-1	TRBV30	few	CAWRQQGNTEAFF
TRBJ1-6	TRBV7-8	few	CASSPSRDSPLHF
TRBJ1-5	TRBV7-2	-	CASSLAPGGSNQPQHF
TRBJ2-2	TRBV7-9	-	CASSFSDRTGELFF
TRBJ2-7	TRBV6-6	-	CASSYTVASEQYF
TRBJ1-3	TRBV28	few	CASRDRAPYTIYF
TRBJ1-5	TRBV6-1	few	CASSESGQIQPQHF
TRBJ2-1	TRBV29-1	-	CSAPLAGGPSEQFF
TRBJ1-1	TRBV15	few	CATSLRTVNTEAFF
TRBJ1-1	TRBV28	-	CASSLAGGVWDTEAFF
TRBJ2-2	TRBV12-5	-	CASAIRPGGRGTGELFF
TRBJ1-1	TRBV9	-	CASSVGTGNTEAFF
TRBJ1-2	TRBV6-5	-	CASSYSAGNYGYTF
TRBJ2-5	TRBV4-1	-	CASSQGTSGQETQYF
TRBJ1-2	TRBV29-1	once	CSVGQGPYGYTF
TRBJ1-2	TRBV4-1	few	CASSQGLNYGYTF
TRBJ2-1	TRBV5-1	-	CASRRGHNEQFF
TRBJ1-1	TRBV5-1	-	CASSSEGVGLNTEAFF
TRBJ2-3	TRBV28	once	CATAGGRTDTQYF
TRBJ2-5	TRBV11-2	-	CASSPQETQYF
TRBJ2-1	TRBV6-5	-	CASSYSKFSGGPEQFF
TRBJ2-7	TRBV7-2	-	CASSLGPSGPEQYF
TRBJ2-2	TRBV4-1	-	CASSQEKLAGGRDTGELFF
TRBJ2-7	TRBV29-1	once	CSVEWTSGSKYEQYF
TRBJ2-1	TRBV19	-	CASTIDRSSYNEQFF
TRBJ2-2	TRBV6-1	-	CASSESLAGTGELFF
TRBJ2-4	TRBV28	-	CASSSTTSGGGYF
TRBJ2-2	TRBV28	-	CASSATSEHTGELFF
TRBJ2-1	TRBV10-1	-	CASRPGLAGSNVNEQFF
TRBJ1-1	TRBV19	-	CASSTGLTNTEAFF
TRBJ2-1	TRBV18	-	CASSPAGSRYNEQFF
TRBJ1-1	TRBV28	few	CASRGDRDRGFANTEAFF
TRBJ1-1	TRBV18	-	CASSPTGTNTEAFF
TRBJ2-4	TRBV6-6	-	CASRPGQGGENIQYF
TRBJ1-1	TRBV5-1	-	CASSSLQGSNTEAFF
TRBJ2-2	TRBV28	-	CASSSNTGELFF
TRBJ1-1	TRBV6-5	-	CASSSRTAAEAFF
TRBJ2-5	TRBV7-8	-	CASSLAGQHQETQYF
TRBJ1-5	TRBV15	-	CATSIDRGHNQPQHF